The 17 T cell receptor beta chains listed next were all sequenced from one sample in a study of shared clonotypes between healthy human individuals. TCRdb's table, derived via immunoSEQ multiplex PCR, lists solely in-frame clones and lacks some. The sample holds about 2.4 million clones, around 90% seen once. The source material was naive CD4+ T cells sorted from blood. The subset: CD45RA+ positively selected. All receptors derive from a young man in good health.

As for this clone: The sample has other DNA sequences that encode this CDR3 too. The rearrangement joins TRBV11-2 to TRBJ2-7; D unclear. CDR1 and CDR2 (germline): SGHAT, FQNNGV. V lost 1 base, J lost 4 bases, and 8 bases lay in between. This CDR3 spans 13 amino acids. The CDR3 here is CASSLGLGYEQYF. CDR3 coding DNA: TGTGCCAGCAGCTTAGGGCTCGGATACGAGCAGTACTTC.

The chain has TRBV18 and TRBJ1-1; D is uncertain. V was cut by 2 bases and J by 1 base, with 8 bases left in between. The length of the CDR3 is 14 residues. CDR1 and CDR2 (germline): KGHSH, LQKENI. CDR3 loop: CASSPATENTEAFF. The CDR3 nucleotides read TGTGCCAGCTCACCAGCAACTGAGAACACTGAAGCTTTCTTT.

Notes on this clone: Other DNA sequences in this specimen translate into the identical CDR3. This chain joins TRBV5-1 and TRBJ1-3; D is ambiguous. Trimming took 0 bases from V and 0 from J, leaving 7 bases between them. CDR3 length: 15 amino acids. From germline, CDR1 is SGHRS and CDR2 YFSETQ. As DNA, the CDR3 is TGCGCCAGCAGCTTGGAAGGTCGCTCTGGAAACACCATATATTTT. It is translated as CASSLEGRSGNTIYF.

The rearrangement links TRBV7-3 to TRBJ1-6; D remains unclear. This CDR3 has 14 amino acids. The V gene lost 5 bases and the J gene lost 6 bases, with 11 bases spanning the gap. Germline V gene lookup returns CDR1 SGHTA and CDR2 FQGTGA. CDR3 amino acids: CASSRDGSNSPLHF. The CDR3 DNA reads as TGTGCCAGCAGCCGGGATGGGAGTAATTCACCCCTCCACTTT.

The chain employs TRBV23-1 and TRBJ1-6; a weak D match, TRBD1 (5 bases). TRBV23-1 is an ORF for which the function is uncertain. The CDR3 runs to 14 residues. V was clipped by 6 bases and J by 12 bases, with 18 bases between them. The CDR3 coding sequence is TGCGCCAGCAGCCCAGGGCCCCTTGTTAAACCCCTCCACTTT. It codes for CASSPGPLVKPLHF.

As for this clone: Different DNA sequences within this sample yield the same CDR3. This sequence joins TRBV5-1 and TRBJ2-7; D is unclear. The CDR3 spans 11 residues. V was trimmed by 4 bases and J by 2 bases, leaving 4 bases between them. The germline V gene has CDR1 SGHRS and CDR2 YFSETQ. CDR3 amino acids: CASSEAYEQYF. For the CDR3, the DNA is TGCGCCAGCAGCGAGGCCTACGAGCAGTACTTC.

The rearrangement joins TRBV7-3 to TRBJ2-1; the D gene could be TRBD1 or TRBD2 (6 bases each). The V gene lost 4 bases and the J gene lost 8 bases, with 15 bases spanning the gap. CDR1 and CDR2 from the germline V gene are SGHTA and FQGTGA. CDR3 length: 14 residues. CDR3 sequence (DNA): TGTGCCAGCAGCTGGGGGGCGCCGGAGGATGAGCAGTTCTTC. As protein: CASSWGAPEDEQFF.

The chain links TRBV4-1 to TRBJ2-6; D remains ambiguous. Germline lookup yields CDR1 MGHRA and CDR2 YSYEKL. This CDR3 comprises 14 residues. Trimming took 0 bases from V and 4 from J, leaving 4 bases between them. The CDR3 sequence: CASSQEVGANVLTF. Written as DNA, the CDR3 is TGCGCCAGCAGCCAAGAGGTCGGGGCCAACGTCCTGACTTTC.

V and J are TRBV18 and TRBJ2-5, with TRBD1 identical over 8 bases. The CDR3 covers 15 residues. With 0 bases clipped from V and 5 bases from J, the junction kept 5 bases outside the gene matches. Germline assignment: CDR1 KGHSH and CDR2 LQKENI. The chain's CDR3 is CASSPPVQGDETQYF. CDR3 nucleotides: TGTGCCAGCTCACCACCGGTACAGGGGGATGAGACCCAGTACTTC.

V gene TRBV29-1 combines with J gene TRBJ1-3, with D tentatively TRBD1 (5 bases). The germline V gene encodes CDR1 SQVTM and CDR2 ANQGSEA. Trimming cost V 4 bases and J 4 bases, with 14 bases left between them. This CDR3 contains 14 residues. CDR3 in DNA: TGCAGCGTTGTTCGCGCAGGGAGCGGAAACACCATATATTTT. Encoded protein: CSVVRAGSGNTIYF.

This chain connects TRBV14 to TRBJ1-2, with TRBD1 matching 8 bases. CDR1 and CDR2 from the germline V gene are SGHDN and FVKESK. This CDR3 spans 17 amino acids. V lost 4 bases to trimming and J lost 0 bases; unmatched junction nucleotides: 10. CDR3 sequence (DNA): TGTGCCAGCAGCCCGACCGGGGACAGGCCAGCTAACTATGGCTACACCTTC. This codes for CASSPTGDRPANYGYTF.

This clone appeared a single time. The rearrangement links TRBV23-1 to TRBJ1-2, with D unresolved. TRBV23-1 is known as an ORF, though its function is uncertain. The V gene lost 3 bases and the J gene lost 2 bases, with 16 bases spanning the gap. CDR3 length: 16 amino acids. As DNA, the CDR3 is TGCGCCAGCAGTCATAGAAGAGGGCAGCTCAACTATGGCTACACCTTC. It specifies CASSHRRGQLNYGYTF.

The chain links TRBV6-5 to TRBJ2-3, with D possibly TRBD2 on 5 matching bases. Germline V lookup: CDR1 MNHEY, CDR2 SVGAGI. V gave up 7 bases and J gave up 3 bases, with 11 bases separating them. The CDR3 is 13 amino acids. CDR3 amino acids: CASTGPGTDTQYF. The CDR3 bases are TGTGCCAGCACGGGCCCGGGAACAGATACGCAGTATTTT.

The chain uses TRBV9 and TRBJ1-4; no clear D. V lost 0 bases and J 7 bases, leaving 13 bases between the germline ends. CDR1 and CDR2 (germline): SGDLS, YYNGEE. The CDR3 is 15 residues long. CDR3 protein: CASSVDGITGEKLFF. The DNA for the CDR3 is TGTGCCAGCAGCGTAGACGGAATCACGGGTGAAAAACTGTTTTTT.

Points on this clone: This same CDR3 is encoded by further DNA sequences in the sample. The chain is built from TRBV7-9 and TRBJ1-2; D gene unclear. The CDR3 is 13 amino acids. Germline V gives CDR1 SEHNR, CDR2 FQNEAQ (reference sequence). The V end was cut by 5 bases, the J end by 0 bases, with 7 bases between. The chain's CDR3 is CASSPDSNYGYTF. The DNA of the CDR3 is TGTGCCAGCAGCCCCGACTCTAACTATGGCTACACCTTC.

V usage is TRBV5-1 and J usage is TRBJ1-1; a possible D gene is TRBD1 (6 bases). This CDR3 is built from 15 residues. The germline V gene encodes CDR1 SGHRS and CDR2 YFSETQ. Trimming took off 1 base at V and 2 bases at J, with 12 bases between the two ends. The CDR3, as DNA: TGCGCCAGCAGCTTGCTATCAGGGGCAAACACTGAAGCTTTCTTT. Amino acid sequence: CASSLLSGANTEAFF.

This clone appeared a single time. Different DNA sequences within this sample yield the same CDR3. This chain joins TRBV7-2 and TRBJ2-2; no clear D gene. CDR1 is SGHTA and CDR2 is FQGNSA in the germline V gene. V was cut by 5 bases and J by 1 base, with 5 bases left in between. The CDR3 is 13 amino acids. The CDR3 DNA follows: TGTGCCAGCAGCCCGCAGAACACCGGGGAGCTGTTTTTT. It yields the protein CASSPQNTGELFF.